What follows are 9 T cell receptor beta chains derived from one specimen sequenced in a study of T-cell reconstitution after alpha-beta-depleted transplantation in children. Findings and caveats of the study: Several hundred expanded graft clones reportedly were the source of alpha-beta T cells about two months after transplant.

Unique molecular identifiers tagged the TCRbeta library. In TCRdb, the PCR reads were re-called with MiXCR into one record per CDR3 protein. The data show about 31,000 distinct CDR3 sequences, under 7.5% seen once. Their target antigens are unknown. This specimen consisted of peripheral blood, obtained 60 days after TCRalphabeta/CD19-depleted stem cell transplant. These receptors all come from a child less than two years old who had a stem cell transplant for acute myeloid leukemia, so the T cells may come from the graft donor.

This clonotype was seen repeatedly, ten times or more. The chain uses TRBV10-3 and TRBJ1-1; the D gene is possibly TRBD1 (6 bases). This CDR3 contains 16 residues. In germline, CDR1 is ENHRY, CDR2 SYGVKD. V was shortened by 3 bases and J by 0 bases, with 14 bases between the two germline ends. As DNA, the CDR3 is TGTGCCATCAGTGAAACAGGGCTGGGAATGAACACTGAAGCTTTCTTT. Its protein is CAISETGLGMNTEAFF.

This clonotype was counted at least ten times. This chain connects TRBV6-5 to TRBJ2-1, with a tentative D call TRBD2 (5 bases). The germline gives CDR1 MNHEY, CDR2 SVGAGI. V was trimmed by 0 bases and J by 9 bases, leaving 9 bases between them. The CDR3 loop spans 13 amino acids. Written as DNA, the CDR3 is TGTGCCAGCAGTTACTCTGGTGGAGGTGAGCAGTTCTTC. This sequence encodes CASSYSGGGEQFF.

At least ten counts were recorded for this clonotype. CDR3 coding DNA: TGTGCCAGCAGCCCCACAGGGACGGGGGAAGCTTTCTTT. It encodes CASSPTGTGEAFF. The rearrangement uses TRBV12-3 or TRBV12-4 and TRBJ1-1, with D tentatively TRBD1 (6 bases). The CDR3 length is 13 residues. With 6 bases removed from V and 8 bases from J, the gap between germline ends came to 16 bases.

There are many counts of this clonotype. The chain joins TRBV29-1 to TRBJ2-3; TRBD2 agrees at 9 bases. Trimming took 4 bases from V and 9 from J; bases not matched to a gene: 8. CDR3 length: 13 amino acids. The germline gives CDR1 SQVTM, CDR2 ANQGSEA. CDR3 bases: TGCAGCGTTGTAGCGGGGGCCGGAGGGACGCAGTATTTT. As protein: CSVVAGAGGTQYF.

This clonotype appeared many times. J is TRBJ1-1 and V is TRBV27; possibly TRBD1 for D (6 bases). Per the germline V gene, CDR1 is MNHEY and CDR2 is SMNVEV (reference sequence). Trimming removed 5 bases at V and 2 bases at J, with 12 bases between. The CDR3 has 14 residues. CDR3 residues: CASSPIRGNTEAFF. The CDR3 DNA sequence: TGTGCCAGCAGTCCTATCAGGGGAAACACTGAAGCTTTCTTT.

This clonotype has at least ten counts. This sequence joins TRBV12-3 or TRBV12-4 and TRBJ2-7, with 8 bases fitting TRBD1. V trimming: 6 bases; J trimming: 1 base; junction bases outside the gene matches: 8. CDR3 length: 15 amino acids. The CDR3 loop is CASSQGDRLSYEQYF. In DNA, the CDR3 is TGTGCCAGCAGCCAAGGGGACAGGTTATCCTACGAGCAGTACTTC.

This clonotype has only a few counts. This chain links TRBV7-9 with TRBJ2-5; D is tentatively TRBD1 or TRBD2 (6 bases each). The CDR3 is made up of 11 amino acids. Germline values: CDR1 SEHNR, CDR2 FQNEAQ (reference sequence). V lost 6 bases and J lost 7, with 9 bases in between. This CDR3 reads CASSEGGTQYF. CDR3 nucleotides: TGTGCCAGCAGTGAGGGGGGGACCCAGTACTTC.

This clonotype was detected ten times or more. The gene calls are TRBV4-3 and TRBJ2-7; 9 bases are shared with TRBD1. V was pared by 3 bases and J by 2 bases, with 5 bases of the junction left unmatched. There are 15 residues in the CDR3. The germline V gene encodes CDR1 LGHNA and CDR2 YSLEER. CDR3 amino acids: CASSHPGQGTYEQYF. CDR3 nucleotide sequence: TGCGCCAGCAGCCACCCGGGACAGGGAACCTACGAGCAGTACTTC.

This clonotype has a handful of counts. V gene TRBV20-1 combines with J gene TRBJ1-6; D call uncertain. V lost 2 bases, J lost 0 bases, and 14 bases lay in between. The CDR3 sequence is 17 residues long. Germline CDR1 DFQATT, CDR2 SNEGSKA (reference sequence). In nucleotides, the CDR3 is TGCAGTGCTAGAATAAGACATTCGAGCTCCTATAATTCACCCCTCCACTTT. This gives the protein CSARIRHSSSYNSPLHF.